The 8 T cell receptor beta chains below were found in one sample sequenced in a study of blood T cell repertoires in COVID-19. Clones were read by immunoSEQ multiplex PCR, and TCRdb kept only the in-frame ones, dropping some. This table has some 300,000 clones, roughly 89% appearing once. The sequenced sample consisted of PBMCs or T cells enriched from blood (not recorded which). All receptors come from a woman aged 45-65 years who had been exposed to COVID-19.

This clone was found a few times. CDR3 nucleotide sequence: TGTGCCAGTAGTACCTCCCAGAGGGTTACCGGGGAGCTGTTTTTT. It encodes CASSTSQRVTGELFF. V and J are TRBV19 and TRBJ2-2, with D maybe TRBD2 (5 bases). Trimming pared 4 bases from V and 5 bases from J, leaving 14 bases between. The CDR3 extends over 15 amino acids. From germline, CDR1 is LNHDA and CDR2 SQIVND (reference sequence).

In this sample, this clone turned up a few times. The rearrangement links TRBV5-1 to TRBJ1-1; 7 bases are a match to TRBD1. Germline values: CDR1 SGHRS, CDR2 YFSETQ. This CDR3 is built from 15 residues. The trim removed 3 bases at V and 0 bases at J, leaving 5 bases unmatched. The CDR3 DNA sequence: TGCGCCAGCAGCTCCCCGGACAGGTTGAACACTGAAGCTTTCTTT. Translation gives CASSSPDRLNTEAFF. Together with reference TRBV5-1 and TRBJ1-1, the CDR3 gives the full variable domain: KAGVTQTPRYLIKTRGQQVTLSCSPISGHRSVSWYQQTPGQGLQFLFEYFSETQRNKGNFPGRFSGRQFSNSRSEMNVSTLELGDSALYLCASSSPDRLNTEAFFGQGTRLTVV.

This chain uses TRBV15 with TRBJ2-5; D unresolved. Trimming took 0 bases from V and 2 from J, leaving 10 bases between them. Per germline, CDR1 LNHNV and CDR2 YYDKDF (reference sequence). The CDR3 is 15 amino acids. The chain's CDR3 is CATSRDPQQQETQYF. CDR3 sequence (DNA): TGTGCCACCAGCAGAGATCCCCAACAGCAAGAGACCCAGTACTTC.

This chain joins TRBV9 and TRBJ1-6; no definite D call. The V end lost 0 bases, the J end lost 4 bases, and 14 bases lay between the germline ends. Germline CDR1 reads SGDLS; CDR2 reads YYNGEE. The CDR3 spans 17 residues. For the CDR3, the DNA is TGTGCCAGCAGCGTAGATGAGACGACATCGTATAATTCACCCCTCCACTTT. It codes for CASSVDETTSYNSPLHF. Full variable domain (outside the CDR3, taken from reference TRBV9 and TRBJ1-6): DSGVTQTPKHLITATGQRVTLRCSPRSGDLSVYWYQQSLDQGLQFLIQYYNGEERAKGNILERFSAQQFPDLHSELNLSSLELGDSALYFCASSVDETTSYNSPLHFGNGTRLTVT.

This clone showed up just once. This chain links TRBV27 with TRBJ2-5; 7 bases fit TRBD1. This CDR3 has 15 residues. Unmatched junction bases numbered 13, after V lost 7 bases and J lost 5 bases. From germline, CDR1 is MNHEY and CDR2 SMNVEV (reference sequence). The CDR3 nucleotides are TGTGCCAGCAAACTTCGGGGACAGCGTCAGGAGACCCAGTACTTC. Protein product: CASKLRGQRQETQYF.

The count of this clone is one. V and J are TRBV24-1 and TRBJ1-3; possible D gene TRBD1, 5 bases. V shed 3 bases and J shed 1 base, with 15 bases lying between them. Germline CDR1 reads KGHDR; CDR2 reads SFDVKD. The CDR3 loop spans 17 amino acids. This CDR3 reads CATSDGGLSGSGNTIYF. CDR3 in DNA: TGTGCCACCAGTGATGGTGGCCTCTCAGGGTCTGGAAACACCATATATTTT.

J is TRBJ2-3 and V is TRBV7-9; 8 positions match TRBD2. With V trimmed by 5 bases and J by 5 bases, 15 bases remained unmatched. Per germline, CDR1 SEHNR and CDR2 FQNEAQ (reference sequence). The CDR3 is 17 amino acids. The CDR3 coding sequence is TGTGCCAGCAGCGTCGATAACGTCGGGGGGGCCAAAGATACGCAGTATTTT. It codes for CASSVDNVGGAKDTQYF.

The V gene is TRBV10-3, the J gene TRBJ1-1; TRBD1 agrees at 8 bases. The V segment lost 6 bases and the J segment 1 base; nucleotides outside the gene matches: 7. The germline V gene has CDR1 ENHRY and CDR2 SYGVKD. The CDR3 runs 15 residues. The CDR3 reads CAIRPSGTGNTEAFF. Written as DNA, the CDR3 is TGTGCCATCAGACCCTCCGGGACAGGGAACACTGAAGCTTTCTTT.